Presented here are 3 T cell receptor beta chains from one specimen sequenced in a study of CXCR3-negative and CXCR3-positive naive CD8 T cells. Overall study findings and caveats: TRB CDR3s of CXCR3-positive naive cells were more hydrophobic than those of CXCR3-negative naive cells.

Their antigen targets remain unknown. Preparation of TRB cDNA libraries relied on 5' RACE carrying UMI labels. TCRdb re-called the 5' RACE reads and catalogs CDR3 proteins one per entry, DNA excluded. The data show approximately 100,000 distinct CDR3 sequences, and the top ten clones hold around 0.38%. The specimen sequenced was naive CXCR3+ CD8+ T cells from blood. The subset is: CD45RO-CCR7+CD27+CD95- naive CD8+ T cells expressing CXCR3 (TNR3+). All receptors derive from a human donor in good health. Some clones in this sample may be carry-over from other donors' samples.

This chain joins TRBV6-2 or TRBV6-3 and TRBJ2-4; the TCRdb D gene call, TRBD2, has no DNA to confirm it. Looked up from germline, CDR1 is MNHEY and CDR2 is SVGEGT. The CDR3 loop spans 17 amino acids. The CDR3 protein is CASSYPSSGGAGDIQYF.

The chain recombines TRBV19 with TRBJ2-1; TCRdb's D call, TRBD1, is unchecked because there is no DNA. CDR3 size: 16 residues. The germline V gene has CDR1 LNHDA and CDR2 SQIVND (reference sequence). The CDR3 reads CASTPGSGRTNNEQFF.

This rearrangement joins TRBV20-1 to TRBJ1-6; there is no DNA to check the TCRdb D call of TRBD1. Germline assignment: CDR1 DFQATT and CDR2 SNEGSKA (reference sequence). The CDR3 loop spans 16 amino acids. CDR3 in amino acids: CSARDFLTEGNSPLHF.